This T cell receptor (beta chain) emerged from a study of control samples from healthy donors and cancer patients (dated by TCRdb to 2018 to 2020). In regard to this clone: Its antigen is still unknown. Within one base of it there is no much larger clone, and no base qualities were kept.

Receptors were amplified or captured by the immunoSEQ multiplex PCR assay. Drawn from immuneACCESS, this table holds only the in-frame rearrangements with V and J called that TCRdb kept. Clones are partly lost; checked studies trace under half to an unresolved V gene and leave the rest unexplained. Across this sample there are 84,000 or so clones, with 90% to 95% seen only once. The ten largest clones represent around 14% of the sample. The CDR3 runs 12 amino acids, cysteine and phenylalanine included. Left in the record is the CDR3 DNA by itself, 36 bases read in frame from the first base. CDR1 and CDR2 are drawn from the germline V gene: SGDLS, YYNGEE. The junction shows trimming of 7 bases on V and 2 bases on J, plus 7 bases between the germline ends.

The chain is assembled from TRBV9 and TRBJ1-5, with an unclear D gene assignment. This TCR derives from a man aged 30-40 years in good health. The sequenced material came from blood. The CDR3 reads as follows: CASPRGNQPQHF. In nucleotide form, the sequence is TGTGCCAGCCCTAGGGGCAATCAGCCCCAGCATTTT.